The clone carrying this T cell receptor (beta chain) was seen just once. The data stem from a study of cytomegalovirus exposure and HLA in healthy donors. 60 Vbeta and 13 Jbeta primers were used in PCR. Only in-frame clones appear in the TCRdb table, and some are missing; sequencing was by immunoSEQ multiplex PCR. The repertoire holds fewer than 110,000 clones, with over 75% as singletons. In germline, CDR1 is SGHNT, CDR2 YYREEE (reference sequence). V was clipped by 1 base and J by 5 bases; unmatched bases: 7. The CDR3 totals 15 residues. Sequencing input: PBMCs. V gene TRBV5-4 combines with J gene TRBJ2-7; 9 bases line up with TRBD2. This receptor was taken from a young man in good health and CMV-seronegative. The CDR3 protein is CASSLISGGPHEQYF. The CDR3 coding sequence is TGTGCCAGCAGCTTGATTAGCGGGGGCCCCCACGAGCAGTACTTC.